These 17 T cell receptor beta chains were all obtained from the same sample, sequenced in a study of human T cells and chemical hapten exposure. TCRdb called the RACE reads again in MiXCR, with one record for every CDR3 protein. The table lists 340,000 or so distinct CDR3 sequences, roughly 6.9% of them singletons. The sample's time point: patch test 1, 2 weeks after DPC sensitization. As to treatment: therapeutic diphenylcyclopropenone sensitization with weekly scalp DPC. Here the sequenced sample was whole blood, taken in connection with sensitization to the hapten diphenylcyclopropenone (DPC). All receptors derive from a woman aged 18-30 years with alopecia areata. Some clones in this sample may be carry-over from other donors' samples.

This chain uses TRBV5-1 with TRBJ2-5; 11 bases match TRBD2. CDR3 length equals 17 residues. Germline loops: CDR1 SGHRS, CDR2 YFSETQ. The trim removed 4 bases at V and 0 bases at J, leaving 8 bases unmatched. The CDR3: CASSPKLLAGDQETQYF. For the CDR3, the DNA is TGCGCCAGCAGCCCTAAATTACTAGCGGGGGACCAAGAGACCCAGTACTTC.

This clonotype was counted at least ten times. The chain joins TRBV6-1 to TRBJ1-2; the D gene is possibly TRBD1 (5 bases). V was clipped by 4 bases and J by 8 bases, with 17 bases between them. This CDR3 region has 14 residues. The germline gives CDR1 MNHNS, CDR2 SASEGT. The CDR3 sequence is CASSVSYDRGGYTF. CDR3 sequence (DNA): TGTGCCAGCAGTGTCTCCTATGATCGGGGCGGCTACACCTTC.

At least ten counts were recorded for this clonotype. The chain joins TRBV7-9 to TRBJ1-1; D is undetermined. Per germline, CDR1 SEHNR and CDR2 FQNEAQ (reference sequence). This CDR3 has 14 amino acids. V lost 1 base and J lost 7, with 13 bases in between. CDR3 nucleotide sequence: TGTGCCAGCAGCTTAGAATTCGTTTTGGATGAAGCTTTCTTT. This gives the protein CASSLEFVLDEAFF.

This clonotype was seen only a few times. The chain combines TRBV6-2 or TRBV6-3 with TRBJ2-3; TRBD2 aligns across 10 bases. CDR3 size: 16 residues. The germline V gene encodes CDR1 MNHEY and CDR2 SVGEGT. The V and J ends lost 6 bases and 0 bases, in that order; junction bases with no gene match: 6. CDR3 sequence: CASSPGTSVSTDTQYF. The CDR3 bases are TGTGCCAGCAGCCCCGGGACTAGCGTTAGCACAGATACGCAGTATTTT.

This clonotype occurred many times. The CDR3 nucleotides read TGCAGCGGAGTACAGGGTCCCTATGGCTACACCTTC. This translates into CSGVQGPYGYTF. The chain joins TRBV29-1 to TRBJ1-2; D may be TRBD1 (6 bases). The CDR3 totals 12 residues. V lost 7 bases and J 4 bases, leaving 13 bases between the germline ends. CDR1 is SQVTM, CDR2 ANQGSEA, per germline.

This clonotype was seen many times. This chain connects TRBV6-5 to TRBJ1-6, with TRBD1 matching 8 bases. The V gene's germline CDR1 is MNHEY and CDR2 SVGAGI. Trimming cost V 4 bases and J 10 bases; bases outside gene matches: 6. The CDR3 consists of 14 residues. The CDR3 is CASSSRTGLSPLHF. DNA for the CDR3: TGTGCCAGCAGTTCCAGGACAGGGTTGTCACCCCTCCACTTT.

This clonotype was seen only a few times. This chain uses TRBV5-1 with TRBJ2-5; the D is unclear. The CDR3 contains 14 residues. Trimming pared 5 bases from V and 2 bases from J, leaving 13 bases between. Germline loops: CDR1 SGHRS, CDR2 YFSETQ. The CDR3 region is CASRMRLEQETQYF. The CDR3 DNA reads TGCGCCAGCAGGATGCGACTGGAGCAAGAGACCCAGTACTTC.

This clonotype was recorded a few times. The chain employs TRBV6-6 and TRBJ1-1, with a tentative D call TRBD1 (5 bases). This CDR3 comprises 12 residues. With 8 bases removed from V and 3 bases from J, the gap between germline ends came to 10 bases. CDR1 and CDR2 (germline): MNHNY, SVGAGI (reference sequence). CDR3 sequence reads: CASGGYDTEAFF. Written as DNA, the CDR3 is TGTGCCAGCGGGGGGTATGACACTGAAGCTTTCTTT.

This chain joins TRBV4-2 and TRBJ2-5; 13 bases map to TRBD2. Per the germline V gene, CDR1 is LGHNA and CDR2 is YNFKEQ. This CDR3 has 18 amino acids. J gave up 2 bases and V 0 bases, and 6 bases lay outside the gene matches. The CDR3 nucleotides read TGTGCCAGCAGCCAAGATGGGACTAGCGGGGTTAATCAAGAGACCCAGTACTTC. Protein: CASSQDGTSGVNQETQYF.

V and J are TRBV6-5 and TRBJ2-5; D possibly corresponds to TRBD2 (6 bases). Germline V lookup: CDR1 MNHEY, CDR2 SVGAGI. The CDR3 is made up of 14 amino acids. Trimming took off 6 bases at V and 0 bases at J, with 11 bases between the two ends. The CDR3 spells CASSGRGNQETQYF. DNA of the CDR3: TGTGCCAGCAGCGGGCGGGGAAACCAAGAGACCCAGTACTTC.

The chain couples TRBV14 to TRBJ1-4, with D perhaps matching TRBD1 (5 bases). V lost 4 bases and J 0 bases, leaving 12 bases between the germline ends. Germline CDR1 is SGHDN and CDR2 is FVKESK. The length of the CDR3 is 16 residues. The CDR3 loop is CASSPRTPATNEKLFF. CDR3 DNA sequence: TGTGCCAGCAGCCCGAGGACACCAGCAACTAATGAAAAACTGTTTTTT.

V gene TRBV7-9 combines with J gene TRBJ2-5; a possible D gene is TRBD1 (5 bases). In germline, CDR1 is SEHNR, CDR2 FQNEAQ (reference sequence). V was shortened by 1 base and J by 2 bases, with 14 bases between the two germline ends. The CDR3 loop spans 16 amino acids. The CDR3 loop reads CASSLVTGLGQETQYF. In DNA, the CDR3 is TGTGCCAGCAGCTTAGTAACAGGCTTGGGGCAAGAGACCCAGTACTTC. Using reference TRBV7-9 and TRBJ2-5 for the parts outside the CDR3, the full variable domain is DTGVSQNPRHKITKRGQNVTFRCDPISEHNRLYWYRQTLGQGPEFLTYFQNEAQLEKSRLLSDRFSAERPKGSFSTLEIQRTEQGDSAMYLCASSLVTGLGQETQYFGPGTRLLVL.

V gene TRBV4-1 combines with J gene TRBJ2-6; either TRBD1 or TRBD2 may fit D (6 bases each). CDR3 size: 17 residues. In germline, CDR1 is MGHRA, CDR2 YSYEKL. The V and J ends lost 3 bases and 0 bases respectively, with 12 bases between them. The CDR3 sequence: CASSQWGAASGANVLTF. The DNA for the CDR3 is TGCGCCAGCAGCCAGTGGGGGGCGGCCTCTGGGGCCAACGTCCTGACTTTC.

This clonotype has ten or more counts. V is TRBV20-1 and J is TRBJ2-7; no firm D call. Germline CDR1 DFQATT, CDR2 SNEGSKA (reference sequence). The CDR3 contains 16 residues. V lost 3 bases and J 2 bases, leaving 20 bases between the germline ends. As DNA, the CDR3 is TGCAGTGCTAGGGTTTTCCAGGTTGACCCACCCTACGAGCAGTACTTC. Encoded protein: CSARVFQVDPPYEQYF.

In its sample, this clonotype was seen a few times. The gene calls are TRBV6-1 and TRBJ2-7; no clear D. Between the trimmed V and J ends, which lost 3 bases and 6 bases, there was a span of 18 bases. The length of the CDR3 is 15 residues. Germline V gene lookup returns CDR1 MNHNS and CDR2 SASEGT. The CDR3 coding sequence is TGTGCCAGCAGTGACTTGGGAAGAACCTACCCCGAGCAGTACTTC. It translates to CASSDLGRTYPEQYF.

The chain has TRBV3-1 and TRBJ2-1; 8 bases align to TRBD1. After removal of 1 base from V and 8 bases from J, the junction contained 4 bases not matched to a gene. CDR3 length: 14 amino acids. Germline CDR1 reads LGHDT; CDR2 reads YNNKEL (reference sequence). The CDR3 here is CASSQGTGYDEQFF. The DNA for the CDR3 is TGTGCCAGCAGCCAAGGGACAGGGTACGATGAGCAGTTCTTC.

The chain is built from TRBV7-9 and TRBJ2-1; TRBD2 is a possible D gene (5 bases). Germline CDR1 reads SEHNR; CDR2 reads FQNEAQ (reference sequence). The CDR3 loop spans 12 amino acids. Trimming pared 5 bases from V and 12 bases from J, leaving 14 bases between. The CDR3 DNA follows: TGTGCCAGCAGCACCAGCGGCGGAGGGCAGTTCTTC. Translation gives CASSTSGGGQFF.